The next 21 T cell receptor beta chains were all read from a single sample in a study of T cell responses to AZD1222 COVID-19 vaccine. Assay used: immunoSEQ multiplex PCR; TCRdb lists only in-frame clones, some missing. This table holds about 99,000 clones, approximately 90% found once. The sequenced sample was peripheral blood, obtained on day 0 of AZD1222 vaccination. These receptors were collected from an adult in good health.

This chain connects TRBV27 to TRBJ1-6, with 9 nucleotides matching TRBD1. Germline V lookup: CDR1 MNHEY, CDR2 SMNVEV (reference sequence). This CDR3 region has 15 residues. With 4 bases clipped from V and 9 bases from J, the junction kept 7 bases outside the gene matches. Here the CDR3 DNA reads TGTGCCAGCAGTTCGGGACAGGGACGAAGTTCACCCCTCCACTTT. Translating it yields CASSSGQGRSSPLHF.

The chain has TRBV19 and TRBJ2-2; 10 bases are shared with TRBD1. Germline V CDR1 and CDR2: LNHDA, SQIVND (reference sequence). Trimming took 7 bases from V and 7 from J; bases not matched to a gene: 6. The CDR3 runs 14 residues. The CDR3 loop is CASKRGQGNGELFF. CDR3 DNA: TGTGCCAGTAAAAGGGGACAGGGGAACGGGGAGCTGTTTTTT.

V usage is TRBV13 and J usage is TRBJ2-6; 8 positions agree with TRBD1. J gave up 1 base and V 4 bases, and 9 bases lay outside the gene matches. The germline CDR1 and CDR2 sequences are PRHDT and FYEKMQ (reference sequence). CDR3 size: 18 residues. CDR3 sequence: CASSSRTGSISGANVLTF. The CDR3 DNA reads as TGTGCCAGCAGCTCCAGGACAGGGTCTATTTCTGGGGCCAACGTCCTGACTTTC.

The chain joins TRBV19 to TRBJ1-6, with D possibly TRBD1 on 5 matching bases. The CDR3 extends over 17 amino acids. The V and J ends lost 3 bases and 6 bases respectively, with 18 bases between them. Per the germline V gene, CDR1 is LNHDA and CDR2 is SQIVND (reference sequence). CDR3 in DNA: TGTGCCAGTAGTATTCGGGGCAGGTCACCGGGTAATTCACCCCTCCACTTT. As protein: CASSIRGRSPGNSPLHF.

This clone appeared a single time. The chain joins TRBV5-1 to TRBJ1-1; D is unresolved. Trimming removed 1 base from V and 2 bases from J, with 9 bases in between. CDR3 length: 14 amino acids. The germline V gene has CDR1 SGHRS and CDR2 YFSETQ. This CDR3 is CASSLSFRNTEAFF. CDR3 bases: TGCGCCAGCAGCTTGTCTTTCAGAAACACTGAAGCTTTCTTT.

The chain uses TRBV3-1 (or the pseudogene TRBV3-2) and TRBJ2-7; TRBD2 matches 15 bases. The J segment lost 1 base and the V segment lost 3 bases, leaving 7 bases of the junction unmatched. The CDR3 loop spans 18 amino acids. CDR1 is LGHDT and CDR2 is YNNKEL in the germline V gene (reference sequence). The CDR3 nucleotides read TGTGCCAGCAGCCAGTTGGGGACTAGCGGGAGGTGGTCCTACGAGCAGTACTTC. This encodes CASSQLGTSGRWSYEQYF.

The CDR3 DNA reads TGTGCCTGGACCGAGCGTTTCCGGGACTACCGCAACAATGAGCAGTTCTTC. This encodes CAWTERFRDYRNNEQFF. The rearrangement uses TRBV30 and TRBJ2-1; 7 nucleotides match TRBD2. This CDR3 comprises 17 residues. The V segment lost 4 bases and the J segment 5 bases; nucleotides outside the gene matches: 17. The germline V gene encodes CDR1 GTSNPN and CDR2 SVGIG (reference sequence).

The genes are TRBV11-2 and TRBJ1-2, with TRBD1 identical over 8 bases. CDR1 is SGHAT and CDR2 is FQNNGV in the germline V gene. The J segment lost 9 bases and the V segment lost 5 bases, leaving 14 bases of the junction unmatched. CDR3 length: 15 amino acids. DNA for the CDR3: TGTGCCAGCAGCCTACGGACAGGGTGGGTAGCCAGCTACACCTTC. Amino acids: CASSLRTGWVASYTF.

Here the CDR3 reads CASSQGGTDTQYF. CDR3 DNA: TGTGCCAGTAGTCAGGGGGGCACAGATACGCAGTATTTT. This chain uses TRBV19 with TRBJ2-3; 7 positions match TRBD1. Trimming removed 5 bases from V and 1 base from J; junction bases left unmatched: 0. The germline V gene encodes CDR1 LNHDA and CDR2 SQIVND (reference sequence). CDR3 length: 13 residues.

The chain carries TRBV5-1 and TRBJ2-6; D call uncertain. Trimming shortened V by 5 bases and J by 1 base, and 13 bases separated the two germline ends. Germline V gives CDR1 SGHRS, CDR2 YFSETQ. This CDR3 is built from 16 residues. This CDR3 reads CASSEFRGSGANVLTF. The DNA of the CDR3 is TGCGCCAGCAGTGAGTTCAGAGGTTCTGGGGCCAACGTCCTGACTTTC.

The chain uses TRBV19 and TRBJ2-7; D gene uncertain. Trimming took 4 bases from V and 1 from J, leaving 11 bases between them. The CDR3 loop spans 14 amino acids. Germline assignment: CDR1 LNHDA and CDR2 SQIVND (reference sequence). For the CDR3, the DNA is TGTGCCAGTAGTACTCAGGCGATTTCCTACGAGCAGTACTTC. It translates to CASSTQAISYEQYF.

The V call is TRBV18, the J call TRBJ2-1; 11 nucleotides agree with TRBD2. The V gene end was trimmed by 6 bases and the J gene end by 5 bases; junction bases not matched to a gene: 6. CDR3 length equals 15 residues. The germline gives CDR1 KGHSH, CDR2 LQKENI. The CDR3 loop is CASSGPGLADNEQFF. For the CDR3, the DNA is TGTGCCAGCTCGGGGCCGGGACTAGCGGACAATGAGCAGTTCTTC.

The chain has TRBV5-1 and TRBJ1-1; D is uncertain. The CDR3 spans 13 residues. Germline V gives CDR1 SGHRS, CDR2 YFSETQ. V lost 5 bases and J lost 0, with 8 bases in between. The CDR3 DNA sequence: TGCGCCAGCAGGTCCATCGTGAACACTGAAGCTTTCTTT. Its translation is CASRSIVNTEAFF. Variable domain in full (rest from reference TRBV5-1 and TRBJ1-1): KAGVTQTPRYLIKTRGQQVTLSCSPISGHRSVSWYQQTPGQGLQFLFEYFSETQRNKGNFPGRFSGRQFSNSRSEMNVSTLELGDSALYLCASRSIVNTEAFFGQGTRLTVV.

The chain employs TRBV28 and TRBJ1-2; 10 positions match TRBD1. The CDR3 consists of 15 residues. Losses at the gene ends were 3 bases for V and 4 bases for J; bases not matched to a gene: 5. The germline V gene has CDR1 MDHEN and CDR2 SYDVKM. In DNA form, the CDR3 reads TGTGCCAGCAGTTTTGGGGACAGGGGCGCCTATGGCTACACCTTC. Translation: CASSFGDRGAYGYTF.

The V and J genes are TRBV5-1 and TRBJ1-1, with D perhaps TRBD1 (6 bases). CDR1 SGHRS and CDR2 YFSETQ come from the germline V gene. This CDR3 is built from 15 residues. V lost 2 bases, J lost 10 bases, and 21 bases lay in between. CDR3 DNA: TGCGCCAGCAGCTTAACCCCCGGACAGAAGGACGTAGCTTTCTTT. Translation: CASSLTPGQKDVAFF.

J is TRBJ1-4 and V is TRBV29-1; no definite D call. Trimming took 0 bases from V and 10 from J, leaving 9 bases between them. The CDR3 consists of 12 residues. Germline V lookup: CDR1 SQVTM, CDR2 ANQGSEA. This CDR3 reads CSVEEQPGKLFF. DNA for the CDR3: TGCAGCGTTGAAGAACAACCCGGAAAACTGTTTTTT.

The rearrangement links TRBV18 to TRBJ2-1, with 10 bases that match TRBD1. With 2 bases clipped from V and 4 bases from J, the junction kept 2 bases outside the gene matches. The CDR3 spans 15 residues. Germline loops: CDR1 KGHSH, CDR2 LQKENI. CDR3 coding DNA: TGTGCCAGCTCACCAGGGACAGGGGTGTACAATGAGCAGTTCTTC. It codes for CASSPGTGVYNEQFF.

This clone appeared once. The genes are TRBV19 and TRBJ2-1; no definite D call. Germline V lookup: CDR1 LNHDA, CDR2 SQIVND (reference sequence). The CDR3 runs 11 residues. Between the trimmed V and J ends, which lost 8 bases and 10 bases, there was a span of 12 bases. For the CDR3, the DNA is TGTGCCAGTTCTACCGTGGTCGAGCAGTTCTTC. It translates to CASSTVVEQFF.

V usage is TRBV6-5 and J usage is TRBJ1-1; TRBD1 aligns across 12 bases. The germline gives CDR1 MNHEY, CDR2 SVGAGI. V gave up 2 bases and J gave up 4 bases; unmatched junction bases: 5. This CDR3 has 16 amino acids. The CDR3 bases are TGTGCCAGCAGTTACCAGGGGACAGGGGGCTTCACTGAAGCTTTCTTT. Its protein is CASSYQGTGGFTEAFF.

The J gene is TRBJ1-2, the V gene TRBV5-4; 7 nucleotides match TRBD1. In germline, CDR1 is SGHNT, CDR2 YYREEE (reference sequence). The CDR3 length is 15 residues. J lost 7 bases, V lost 1 base, and 10 bases had no gene match. The CDR3 DNA is TGTGCCAGCAGCTTGCCAGGGGGGCCGCCCCGTGGCTACACCTTC. Amino acid sequence: CASSLPGGPPRGYTF.

This chain links TRBV6-6 with TRBJ2-5; no reliable D call. CDR1 MNHNY and CDR2 SVGAGI come from the germline V gene (reference sequence). Trimming pared 2 bases from V and 4 bases from J, leaving 5 bases between. This CDR3 is 12 amino acids long. The CDR3 here is CASSYGIETQYF. CDR3 in DNA: TGTGCCAGCAGTTACGGTATAGAGACCCAGTACTTC.